The 24 T cell receptor beta chains reported below all come from one sample, sequenced in a study of shared clonotypes between healthy human individuals. Produced via immunoSEQ multiplex PCR; TCRdb's table is partial and in-frame only. Of about 1 million clones listed, more than 60% are singletons. Sample: memory CD4+ T cells sorted from blood. The subset here: CD45RA-negative fraction. These TCRs come from a man aged 18-30 years in good health.

In the case of this clone: This sample includes further DNA sequences coding for the same CDR3. V and J are TRBV5-5 and TRBJ1-2; D ambiguous. The V gene's germline CDR1 is SGHKS and CDR2 YYEKEE (reference sequence). CDR3 length equals 13 residues. V lost 4 bases and J lost 5, with 12 bases in between. This CDR3 is CASSLLPTYGYTF. The DNA of the CDR3 is TGTGCCAGCAGCCTGCTTCCGACATATGGCTACACCTTC. Drawing the rest from reference TRBV5-5 and TRBJ1-2, the complete variable domain is DAGVTQSPTHLIKTRGQQVTLRCSPISGHKSVSWYQQVLGQGPQFIFQYYEKEERGRGNFPDRFSARQFPNYSSELNVNALLLGDSALYLCASSLLPTYGYTFGSGTRLTVV.

This sequence joins TRBV4-1 and TRBJ1-3, with 7 nucleotides matching TRBD1. The CDR3 loop spans 14 amino acids. Germline values: CDR1 MGHRA, CDR2 YSYEKL. J lost 3 bases, V lost 6 bases, and 5 bases had no gene match. DNA for the CDR3: TGCGCCAGCAGTCTCGACAGGGTTGGAAACACCATATATTTT. It codes for CASSLDRVGNTIYF.

The chain uses TRBV18 and TRBJ2-5, with a tentative D call TRBD2 (6 bases). Trimming stripped 4 bases from V and 0 bases from J, with 12 bases between. The germline CDR1 and CDR2 sequences are KGHSH and LQKENI. The length of the CDR3 is 15 residues. CDR3 DNA: TGTGCCAGCTCACGGGAGGCGGGGTACCAAGAGACCCAGTACTTC. This codes for CASSREAGYQETQYF.

The chain links TRBV5-6 to TRBJ1-2, with D perhaps TRBD1 (5 bases). CDR1 and CDR2 (germline): SGHDT, YYEEEE. The V end was cut by 3 bases, the J end by 4 bases, with 13 bases between. The CDR3 runs to 14 residues. The CDR3 sequence is CASSSRDGFYGYTF. The CDR3 coding sequence is TGTGCCAGCAGCTCGAGGGACGGATTCTATGGCTACACCTTC.

V is TRBV2 and J is TRBJ1-2, with D tentatively TRBD1 (5 bases). CDR3 length: 15 amino acids. CDR1 is SNHLY and CDR2 is FYNNEI in the germline V gene. The germline V and J ends were trimmed by 4 bases and 4 bases, with 16 bases remaining between them. In DNA form, the CDR3 reads TGTGCCAGCAGTGGCGGGGGACGGTCTGCCTATGGCTACACCTTC. This gives the protein CASSGGGRSAYGYTF. Supplemented by reference TRBV2 and TRBJ1-2, the full variable domain reads EPEVTQTPSHQVTQMGQEVILRCVPISNHLYFYWYRQILGQKVEFLVSFYNNEISEKSEIFDDQFSVERPDGSNFTLKIRSTKLEDSAMYFCASSGGGRSAYGYTFGSGTRLTVV.

The rearrangement joins TRBV10-3 to TRBJ2-3, with 8 bases matching TRBD1. The CDR3 is 12 residues long. Germline lookup yields CDR1 ENHRY and CDR2 SYGVKD. The junction had 5 bases not matched to a gene; V was cut back by 10 bases and J by 5 bases. The DNA for the CDR3 is TGTGCCACCAAGACAGGGGAAGATACGCAGTATTTT. Its translation is CATKTGEDTQYF.

Details on this clone: One end of the junction is discordant with germline, which a read error may explain. This sequence joins TRBV6-5 and TRBJ1-1; 7 bases align to TRBD1. CDR1 is MNHEY and CDR2 is SVGAGI in the germline V gene. The CDR3 has 11 amino acids. CDR3 DNA sequence: TGTGCCATCAGTGAGGGGGCGAGGGGGTTCTTT. Translating gives CAISEGARGFF.

The V and J genes are TRBV10-3 and TRBJ2-7; no reliable D call. CDR1 and CDR2 from the germline V gene are ENHRY and SYGVKD. CDR3 length equals 12 residues. The V gene lost 3 bases and the J gene lost 12 bases, with 15 bases spanning the gap. The CDR3 here is CAISELLGDAYF. For the CDR3, the DNA is TGTGCCATCAGTGAACTGCTTGGCGATGCGTACTTC.

This clone was found a few times. The chain combines TRBV2 with TRBJ2-1; 13 positions match TRBD2. The ends lost 5 bases at V and 7 bases at J; junction bases unmatched: 5. The germline CDR1 and CDR2 sequences are SNHLY and FYNNEI. The CDR3 sequence is 15 residues long. CDR3 nucleotide sequence: TGTGCCAGCAGTTCCCTGGGACTAGCGGGGAATGAGCAGTTCTTC. Its translation is CASSSLGLAGNEQFF.

V is TRBV28 and J is TRBJ1-5; D ambiguous. This CDR3 has 14 residues. From germline, CDR1 is MDHEN and CDR2 SYDVKM. V lost 3 bases to trimming and J lost 3 bases, with 9 bases between them. CDR3 residues: CASSFWETNQPQHF. In nucleotides, the CDR3 is TGTGCCAGCAGTTTTTGGGAGACCAATCAGCCCCAGCATTTT.

This clone appeared a few times. J is TRBJ1-2 and V is TRBV7-2; the match to TRBD1 covers 9 bases. Germline V gives CDR1 SGHTA, CDR2 FQGNSA. V dropped 5 bases and J dropped 8; count of bases not matched to a gene: 9. CDR3 length equals 14 residues. The chain's CDR3 is CASSHWTGVNGYTF. Here the CDR3 DNA reads TGTGCCAGCAGCCACTGGACAGGGGTTAACGGCTACACCTTC.

The J gene is TRBJ1-2, the V gene TRBV19, with TRBD1 matching over 9 bases. Germline V lookup: CDR1 LNHDA, CDR2 SQIVND (reference sequence). With V trimmed by 6 bases and J by 4 bases, 3 bases remained unmatched. The CDR3 totals 13 residues. CDR3 nucleotide sequence: TGTGCCAGTAGGCGGGACAGGGCCTATGGCTACACCTTC. It encodes CASRRDRAYGYTF.

This clone was found a few times. V gene TRBV5-1 combines with J gene TRBJ2-2; D uncertain. CDR3 length: 16 residues. The germline V gene encodes CDR1 SGHRS and CDR2 YFSETQ. Trimming left V 0 bases short and J 5 bases short, with 14 bases between. Here the CDR3 reads CASSLGPGSTTGELFF. The CDR3 coding sequence is TGCGCCAGCAGCTTGGGGCCGGGCAGCACGACCGGGGAGCTGTTTTTT. The full variable domain, completed using reference TRBV5-1 and TRBJ2-2, is KAGVTQTPRYLIKTRGQQVTLSCSPISGHRSVSWYQQTPGQGLQFLFEYFSETQRNKGNFPGRFSGRQFSNSRSEMNVSTLELGDSALYLCASSLGPGSTTGELFFGEGSRLTVL.

The chain employs TRBV14 and TRBJ2-7; possibly TRBD2 for D (5 bases). The germline CDR1 and CDR2 sequences are SGHDN and FVKESK. This CDR3 has 12 amino acids. V lost 4 bases and J 9 bases, leaving 13 bases between the germline ends. In nucleotides, the CDR3 is TGTGCCAGCAGCCCGTCCCGGAGGAGGCAGTACTTC. This translates into CASSPSRRRQYF.

A note on this clone: Since a much larger clone is just one base distant, this may be a read error. The identical CDR3 is also encoded by other nucleotide sequences in the sample. This chain connects TRBV18 to TRBJ1-1; possibly TRBD1 for D (5 bases). This CDR3 contains 13 residues. Germline-derived CDR1 and CDR2 are KGHSH and LQKENI. V lost 5 bases and J 1 base, leaving 8 bases between the germline ends. CDR3 bases: TGTGCCAGCTCATCGGACAAGAACACTGAAGCTTTCTTT. Protein product: CASSSDKNTEAFF.

This clone was recorded once. This may arise from a read error, as a much more abundant clone is one base away. The chain recombines TRBV5-6 with TRBJ1-3, with D maybe TRBD1 (5 bases). Trimming removed 2 bases at V and 0 bases at J, with 6 bases between. Germline V gene data show CDR1 as SGHDT and CDR2 as YYEEEE. CDR3 length: 14 amino acids. The CDR3 here is CASSFTGSGNTIYF. The DNA of the CDR3 is TGTGCCAGCAGCTTTACAGGCTCTGGAAACACCATATATTTT.

This clone was recorded once. V is TRBV5-1 and J is TRBJ2-7, with 8 bases fitting TRBD1. Germline V lookup: CDR1 SGHRS, CDR2 YFSETQ. V lost 3 bases, J lost 7 bases, and 12 bases stayed unmatched. CDR3 length: 15 amino acids. The CDR3 DNA follows: TGCGCCAGCAGCTCGACCGGGACAGGAATGGCTGAGCAGTACTTC. The encoded protein is CASSSTGTGMAEQYF.

V and J are TRBV18 and TRBJ2-7; D possibly corresponds to TRBD1 (6 bases). CDR3 length equals 15 residues. V was cut by 3 bases and J by 5 bases, with 17 bases left in between. Germline V gene data show CDR1 as KGHSH and CDR2 as LQKENI. Written as DNA, the CDR3 is TGTGCCAGCTCACCTCCCCTACAGGGTTCCCACGAGCAGTACTTC. As protein: CASSPPLQGSHEQYF.

The chain joins TRBV7-2 to TRBJ2-2; D is unresolved. Looked up from germline, CDR1 is SGHTA and CDR2 is FQGNSA. The V end lost 5 bases, the J end lost 3 bases, and 13 bases lay between the germline ends. The CDR3 has 15 residues. The CDR3 sequence is CASSPFRPDTGELFF. CDR3 DNA: TGTGCCAGCAGCCCTTTCCGACCCGACACCGGGGAGCTGTTTTTT.

This clone was picked up a small number of times. The chain is built from TRBV5-8 and TRBJ2-5; D might be TRBD2 (6 bases). The CDR3 length is 12 residues. Germline values: CDR1 SGHTS, CDR2 YDEGEE. Trimming removed 5 bases at V and 5 bases at J, with 10 bases between. The DNA of the CDR3 is TGTGCCAGCAGGGAGGGTTGGGAGACCCAGTACTTC. Protein: CASREGWETQYF. The full variable domain, completed using reference TRBV5-8 and TRBJ2-5, is EAGVTQSPTHLIKTRGQQATLRCSPISGHTSVYWYQQALGLGLQFLLWYDEGEERNRGNFPPRFSGRQFPNYSSELNVNALELEDSALYLCASREGWETQYFGPGTRLLVL.

The V and J genes are TRBV6-5 and TRBJ2-7, with D perhaps given as TRBD1 or TRBD2 (5 bases each). The CDR3 consists of 14 residues. Germline V CDR1 and CDR2: MNHEY, SVGAGI. The germline V and J ends were trimmed by 2 bases and 0 bases, with 8 bases remaining between them. The CDR3 here is CASSYRDGSYEQYF. The CDR3 nucleotides read TGTGCCAGCAGTTACAGGGACGGCTCCTACGAGCAGTACTTC.

The V and J genes are TRBV10-3 and TRBJ1-3, with a tentative D call TRBD1 (5 bases). Germline V lookup: CDR1 ENHRY, CDR2 SYGVKD. The germline V and J ends were trimmed by 2 bases and 2 bases, with 13 bases remaining between them. The CDR3 has 16 residues. The CDR3 region is CAISEGASGAGNTIYF. The CDR3 bases are TGTGCCATCAGTGAGGGGGCCTCAGGAGCTGGAAACACCATATATTTT.

The J gene is TRBJ1-1, the V gene TRBV7-9, with TRBD1 as a possible D gene (5 bases). Germline assignment: CDR1 SEHNR and CDR2 FQNEAQ (reference sequence). V lost 5 bases and J lost 1, with 17 bases in between. This CDR3 has 16 residues. The CDR3 sequence is CASSKTGRQSNTEAFF. CDR3 coding DNA: TGTGCCAGCAGCAAAACAGGCCGACAGTCGAACACTGAAGCTTTCTTT.

V usage is TRBV28 and J usage is TRBJ1-2; a possible D gene is TRBD1 (5 bases). Germline assignment: CDR1 MDHEN and CDR2 SYDVKM. Trimming took 6 bases from V and 7 from J, leaving 21 bases between them. This CDR3 has 15 amino acids. The CDR3 coding sequence is TGTGCCAGCAGCTCGGGGGGTGGGGCGTTGGGTGGCTACACCTTC. Translation: CASSSGGGALGGYTF.